This paragraph covers one TCR beta chain sequence. Its binding antigen is unknown. It has no much larger one-base neighbor in the sample; base qualities were not kept. The data derive from a study of T-cell reconstitution after alpha-beta-depleted transplantation in children (dated by TCRdb to 2016 to 2017). Context from the whole study: The study quantitatively tracked T-cell immune reconstitution after TCRalphabeta/CD19-depleted allogeneic hematopoietic cell transplantation in children using TCR repertoire profiling.

Study-level results and caveats: In some patients, the high TCRbeta diversity seen at day 60 was put down to recipient T cells and intrathymic progenitors that had survived conditioning. The frequencies of hyperexpanded clones fell over the following months, and after one year, T-cell counts and TCRbeta diversity were mostly attributed to newly produced T cells. About two months after transplant, the apparently early recovery of alphabetaT-cell counts reportedly depended on just several hundred clones that had expanded rapidly and came from non-depleted graft cells.

The method behind the library was PCR. For sequencing, an Illumina HiSeq 2500 was employed. TCR libraries were prepared with molecular barcoding, using unique molecular identifiers to normalize TCRbeta repertoire quantification. TCRdb took the public reads, trimmed them with fastp at Q25, ran MiXCR for clone calling and kept in-frame beta chains. Rows merge per CDR3 protein into single entries with the most common DNA and genes. The sample yields 40,000 to 55,000 distinct CDR3 sequences; 9.2% were counted once. The ten largest make up 25% to 30% of the sample. This sample's time point label indicates: day 60 (about 2 months) after transplantation. The treatment or condition label on this specimen signifies: allogeneic hematopoietic cell transplantation with graft depleted of TCRalphabeta T cells and CD19 B cells. The transplant recipients were children given TCRalphabeta/CD19-depleted allogeneic hematopoietic cell grafts.

From the cysteine through the phenylalanine, the CDR3 covers 14 amino acids. Just CDR3 DNA is preserved here, 42 bases in frame from base 1. The germline V gene (reference sequence) supplies CDR1 LNHDA and CDR2 SQIVND. For this chain, trimming is 5 bases at the V end and 2 bases at the J end, and the number of junction bases without a gene match is 6. Specimen: PBMCs, mostly from graft donor cells, collected 60 days after TCRalphabeta/CD19-depleted stem cell transplant. The TCR was taken from a male patient aged 2-9 years who had a stem cell transplant for chronic granulomatous disease, so the T cells may come from the graft donor. The chain links TRBV19 with TRBJ2-7, with 7 bases matching TRBD1. Here the CDR3 is given as CASSPSGTAYEQYF. DNA sequence: TGTGCCAGTAGTCCTTCCGGGACAGCCTACGAGCAGTACTTC.